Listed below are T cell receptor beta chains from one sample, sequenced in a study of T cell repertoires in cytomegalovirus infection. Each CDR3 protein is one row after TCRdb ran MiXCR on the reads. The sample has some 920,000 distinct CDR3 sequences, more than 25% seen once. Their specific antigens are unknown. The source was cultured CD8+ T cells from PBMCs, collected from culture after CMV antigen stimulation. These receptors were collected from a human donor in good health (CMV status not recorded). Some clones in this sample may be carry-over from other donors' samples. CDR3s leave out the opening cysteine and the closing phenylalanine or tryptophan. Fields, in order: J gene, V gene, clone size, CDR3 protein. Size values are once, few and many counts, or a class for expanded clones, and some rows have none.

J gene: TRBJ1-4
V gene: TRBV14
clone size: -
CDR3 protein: ASSRRGAQANEKLF

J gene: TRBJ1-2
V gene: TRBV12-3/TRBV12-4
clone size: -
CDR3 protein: ASSFRGTYGYT

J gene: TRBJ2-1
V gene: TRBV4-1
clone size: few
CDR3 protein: ASSQDLPQGNEQF

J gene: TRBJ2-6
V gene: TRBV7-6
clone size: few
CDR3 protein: ASSLDRGSWGANVLT

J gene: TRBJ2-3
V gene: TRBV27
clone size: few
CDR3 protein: ASSLGLAGPPSTDTQY

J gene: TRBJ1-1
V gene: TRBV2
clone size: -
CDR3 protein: ASSVLGKRAEAF

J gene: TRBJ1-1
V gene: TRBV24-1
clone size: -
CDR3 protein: ATSDSTGARDTEAF

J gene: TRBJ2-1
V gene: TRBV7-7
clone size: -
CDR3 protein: ASSWKQDNEQF

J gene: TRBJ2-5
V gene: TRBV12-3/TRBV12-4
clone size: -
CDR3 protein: ASSDNLGLAGRETQY

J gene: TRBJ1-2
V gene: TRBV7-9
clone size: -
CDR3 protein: ASSLARERYGYT

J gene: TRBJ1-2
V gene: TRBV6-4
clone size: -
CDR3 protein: ASSPGTGGRYGYT

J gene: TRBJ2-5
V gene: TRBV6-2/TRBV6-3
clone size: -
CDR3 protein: ASSAGGPPWETQY

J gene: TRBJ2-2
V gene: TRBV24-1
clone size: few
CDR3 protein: ATSDRQGTNTGELF

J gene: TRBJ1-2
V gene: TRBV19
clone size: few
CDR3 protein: ASNPGNLPTNYGYT

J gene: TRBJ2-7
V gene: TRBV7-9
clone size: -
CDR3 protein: ASSLDRGPPTYEQY

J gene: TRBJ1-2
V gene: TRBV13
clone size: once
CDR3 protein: ASSLDREQSYGYT

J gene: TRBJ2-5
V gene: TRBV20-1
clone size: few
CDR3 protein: RPSGGAGETQY

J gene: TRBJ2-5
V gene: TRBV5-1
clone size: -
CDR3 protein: ASSFPWGLGEQETQY

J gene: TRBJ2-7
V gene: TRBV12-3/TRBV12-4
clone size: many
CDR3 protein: ASSLGTYEQY

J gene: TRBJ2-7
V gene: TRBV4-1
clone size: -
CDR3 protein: ASSQDDGGDYEQY

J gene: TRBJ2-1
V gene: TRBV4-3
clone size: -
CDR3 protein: ASSHGTGAHNEQF

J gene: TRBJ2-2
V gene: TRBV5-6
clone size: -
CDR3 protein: ASSFEGSNTGELF

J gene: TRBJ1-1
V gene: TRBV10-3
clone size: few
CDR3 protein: AISGAGVGSLGAF